The entry below gives a single T cell receptor (beta chain) sequence along with its context. MiXCR, applied by TCRdb to the RT-PCR reads, yields one record per CDR3 protein. The repertoire has 550,000 to 750,000 distinct CDR3 sequences, over 12% of them found once; the top ten carry just over 3.5%. This TCR came from a female donor in good health, serving as a healthy control. The sample comprised memory CD4+ T cells from blood.

Written as DNA, the CDR3 is TGTGCCAGCAGTGAATACGGACAGTTCTACAATGAGCAGTTCTTC. As protein: CASSEYGQFYNEQFF. The chain employs TRBV6-1 and TRBJ2-1; a possible D gene is TRBD1 (6 bases). Per the germline V gene, CDR1 is MNHNS and CDR2 is SASEGT. V was clipped by 2 bases and J by 3 bases, with 11 bases between them. CDR3 length: 15 residues.